This T cell receptor (beta chain) was recorded in a study of blood T cells in healthy people across ages. The overall study: Capture by template switching was about one barcoded beta molecule per two T cells.

V was pared by 0 bases and J by 6 bases, with 19 bases between. The CDR3 runs to 16 residues. Germline-derived CDR1 and CDR2 are SGHRS and YFSETQ. Isolation recovered at least 6 million PBMCs from every sample. Extraction of total RNA produced a minimum of 5 micrograms from each sample. It was with a sample-barcoded 5' primer and a J-beta primer mix that a second PCR of roughly 6 to 12 cycles was run. TCRdb re-called the 5' RACE reads through MiXCR, storing one row per CDR3 protein. The table lists about 930,000 distinct CDR3 sequences, approximately 32% of them singletons. The sample was also linked to a second study, of T cells of mothers and their children. This second study notes: Once extracted, all RNA went into cDNA synthesis at 1.5 ug per 15 ul.

This sequence joins TRBV5-1 and TRBJ2-7; D is perhaps TRBD2 (6 bases). This clonotype was sampled from a woman in her thirties or forties in good health. Sequenced: blood. CDR3 sequence: CASSLEKTRPGVEQYF. CDR3 DNA: TGCGCCAGCAGCTTGGAAAAGACCAGACCGGGGGTCGAGCAGTACTTC.